Following are 17 T cell receptor beta chains from one sample sequenced in a study of PD-L1 blockade in urothelial cancer. This table comes from immunoSEQ multiplex PCR, and its TCRdb copy is limited to in-frame clones, with some not included. Among approximately 24,000 clones listed, roughly 90% were seen once. Sequenced here: PBMCs, sampled around atezolizumab (anti-PD-L1) treatment. All receptors come from a man aged 60 to 69 with urothelial cancer.

The DNA of the CDR3 is TGTGCCAGTAGTATTAGTCAGGGTGACACCGGGGAGCTGTTTTTT. It yields the protein CASSISQGDTGELFF. V usage is TRBV19 and J usage is TRBJ2-2; tentative D call: TRBD1 (5 bases). Trimming took 3 bases from V and 3 from J, leaving 11 bases between them. CDR1 and CDR2 (germline): LNHDA, SQIVND (reference sequence). This CDR3 comprises 15 residues.

The table lists this clone with a few counts. J is TRBJ2-2 and V is TRBV6-1, with 9 nucleotides matching TRBD1. The CDR3 contains 14 residues. From germline, CDR1 is MNHNS and CDR2 SASEGT. J was trimmed by 3 bases and V by 6 bases; bases with no gene match: 2. This CDR3 reads CASRRTGDTGELFF. CDR3 nucleotide sequence: TGTGCCAGCAGGAGGACAGGGGACACCGGGGAGCTGTTTTTT.

The chain joins TRBV5-4 to TRBJ1-2; D remains ambiguous. Germline CDR1 reads SGHNT; CDR2 reads YYREEE (reference sequence). Trimming shortened V by 4 bases and J by 8 bases, and 15 bases separated the two germline ends. The CDR3 has 13 residues. In DNA, the CDR3 is TGTGCCAGCAGCGTTGTTAGCTCCGGCGGCTACACCTTC. It codes for CASSVVSSGGYTF.

J is TRBJ1-2 and V is TRBV4-2, with D perhaps TRBD1 (5 bases). Germline-derived CDR1 and CDR2 are LGHNA and YNFKEQ. V was cut by 0 bases and J by 7 bases, with 21 bases left in between. The CDR3 runs to 17 residues. CDR3 DNA: TGTGCCAGCAGCCAAGATCAAAATACGGCCCCGGGGGTTGGCTACACCTTC. Amino acid sequence: CASSQDQNTAPGVGYTF.

V and J are TRBV7-2 and TRBJ1-2, with a weak D call TRBD1 (5 bases). Trimming pared 5 bases from V and 3 bases from J, leaving 16 bases between. Germline-derived CDR1 and CDR2 are SGHTA and FQGNSA. The CDR3 spans 15 residues. The DNA of the CDR3 is TGTGCCAGCAGCCAAGGGTGGACACGGGACTATGGCTACACCTTC. Translated, it gives CASSQGWTRDYGYTF.

The gene calls are TRBV30 and TRBJ2-7; weak D call: TRBD2 (6 bases). Germline V lookup: CDR1 GTSNPN, CDR2 SVGIG (reference sequence). The CDR3 is 14 residues long. Trimming removed 0 bases at V and 7 bases at J, with 16 bases between. CDR3 residues: CAWSVEGSSGEQYF. In DNA form, the CDR3 reads TGTGCCTGGAGTGTGGAGGGGTCCTCAGGAGAGCAGTACTTC.

The rearrangement uses TRBV18 and TRBJ1-5; 10 nucleotides match TRBD1. There are 17 residues in the CDR3. V lost 6 bases and J lost 2; bases outside the gene matches: 10. Per germline, CDR1 KGHSH and CDR2 LQKENI. The CDR3, as DNA: TGTGCCAGCTCCCCCTACGCAGGACAGGGGGGCAATCAGCCCCAGCATTTT. Protein sequence: CASSPYAGQGGNQPQHF.

CDR3: CASSPASGGAREQYF. The CDR3 nucleotides are TGTGCCAGCAGCCCCGCTAGCGGGGGGGCTCGGGAGCAGTACTTC. The chain uses TRBV7-2 and TRBJ2-7; 12 nucleotides match TRBD2. This CDR3 has 15 residues. Per the germline V gene, CDR1 is SGHTA and CDR2 is FQGNSA. Trimming at V came to 5 bases and at J to 7 bases, leaving 9 bases not matched to a gene.

In DNA form, the CDR3 reads TGTGCCAGCTCACCACCGGGGAGGGCACGGAACACCATATATTTT. Protein product: CASSPPGRARNTIYF. The rearrangement uses TRBV18 and TRBJ1-3; D not certain. The V gene's germline CDR1 is KGHSH and CDR2 LQKENI. V lost 0 bases and J lost 7, with 13 bases in between. The CDR3 is made up of 15 amino acids.

The chain recombines TRBV7-2 with TRBJ1-6, with D uncertain. V dropped 5 bases and J dropped 7 bases, with 6 bases sitting between them. Germline loops: CDR1 SGHTA, CDR2 FQGNSA. The CDR3 runs 12 residues. CDR3 in DNA: TGTGCCAGCAGCCCCCCAAATTCACCCCTCCACTTT. Translating gives CASSPPNSPLHF.

The table lists this clone with a count of one. This chain uses TRBV5-1 with TRBJ1-4; TRBD1 matches 8 bases. The length of the CDR3 is 16 residues. Germline-derived CDR1 and CDR2 are SGHRS and YFSETQ. The J segment lost 5 bases and the V segment lost 1 base, leaving 7 bases of the junction unmatched. Here the CDR3 DNA reads TGCGCCAGCAGCTTGTACAGCCGGGACAGGAATGAAAAACTGTTTTTT. Protein: CASSLYSRDRNEKLFF.

Written as DNA, the CDR3 is TGTGCCAGCAGCTGGGGTCTTAGGACAGCTAACTATGGCTACACCTTC. It specifies CASSWGLRTANYGYTF. The J gene is TRBJ1-2, the V gene TRBV11-2; possibly TRBD1 for D (6 bases). This CDR3 contains 16 residues. V dropped 4 bases and J dropped 0 bases, with 15 bases sitting between them. Per the germline V gene, CDR1 is SGHAT and CDR2 is FQNNGV. The full variable domain, rest sourced from reference TRBV11-2 and TRBJ1-2, is EAGVAQSPRYKIIEKRQSVAFWCNPISGHATLYWYQQILGQGPKLLIQFQNNGVVDDSQLPKDRFSAERLKGVDSTLKIQPAKLEDSAVYLCASSWGLRTANYGYTFGSGTRLTVV.

The chain is built from TRBV5-5 and TRBJ2-7; 14 bases are shared with TRBD2. Losses at the gene ends were 4 bases for V and 2 bases for J; bases not matched to a gene: 11. There are 18 residues in the CDR3. Germline assignment: CDR1 SGHKS and CDR2 YYEKEE (reference sequence). In DNA form, the CDR3 reads TGTGCCAGCAGCCGCGCCGGACTAGCGGGAGGAAGGACCTACGAGCAGTACTTC. Translated: CASSRAGLAGGRTYEQYF.

V gene TRBV6-1 combines with J gene TRBJ2-7, with D possibly matching TRBD1 (6 bases). Germline lookup yields CDR1 MNHNS and CDR2 SASEGT. V shed 2 bases and J shed 4 bases, with 9 bases lying between them. The CDR3 totals 13 residues. Here the CDR3 DNA reads TGTGCCAGCAGTGAACAGGGGTTGTACGAGCAGTACTTC. Translated, it gives CASSEQGLYEQYF.

The chain recombines TRBV29-1 with TRBJ2-7; D is possibly TRBD2 (6 bases). The CDR3 loop spans 12 amino acids. In germline, CDR1 is SQVTM, CDR2 ANQGSEA. V was pared by 7 bases and J by 5 bases, with 15 bases between. CDR3: CSEHGGTNEQYF. As DNA, the CDR3 is TGCAGCGAGCACGGGGGAACGAACGAGCAGTACTTC.

The chain links TRBV5-5 to TRBJ2-5, with 8 positions matching TRBD1. Trimming cost V 0 bases and J 5 bases; bases outside gene matches: 6. The CDR3 length is 15 residues. The germline gives CDR1 SGHKS, CDR2 YYEKEE (reference sequence). CDR3 DNA sequence: TGTGCCAGCAGCTTGGGACAGGGGAAATCGGAGACCCAGTACTTC. Translating gives CASSLGQGKSETQYF.

This chain joins TRBV30 and TRBJ1-2, with 9 nucleotides matching TRBD1. The CDR3 extends over 15 amino acids. Germline V gives CDR1 GTSNPN, CDR2 SVGIG (reference sequence). V was pared by 0 bases and J by 8 bases, with 10 bases of the junction left unmatched. The CDR3 sequence: CAWSVPGQGKWGYTF. CDR3 DNA sequence: TGTGCCTGGAGTGTACCAGGACAGGGGAAATGGGGCTACACCTTC. Drawing the rest from reference TRBV30 and TRBJ1-2, the complete variable domain is SQTIHQWPATLVQPVGSPLSLECTVEGTSNPNLYWYRQAAGRGLQLLFYSVGIGQISSEVPQNLSASRPQDRQFILSSKKLLLSDSGFYLCAWSVPGQGKWGYTFGSGTRLTVV.